The 3 T cell receptor beta chains in this list originate from one sample, sequenced in a study of CD8 T cells in Susac syndrome (dated by TCRdb to the late 2010s). Libraries were prepared through the immunoSEQ multiplex PCR assay. RNA was extracted with the RNeasy kit and roughly 0.45 to 1 ug was reverse transcribed using random hexamers. TCRdb trimmed the raw reads at Q25, called clones with MiXCR and kept productive beta chains. Each entry merges the rows of one CDR3 protein and shows their most common DNA and genes. Present in this sample are under 200,000 distinct CDR3 sequences, 95% of which were seen just once. The top ten clonotypes cover around 0.16% of the sample. The sample was CD8+ T cells from PBMCs. The receptors derive from a human donor with Susac syndrome.

The gene calls are TRBV13 and TRBJ2-7; 8 positions agree with TRBD1. J gave up 3 bases and V 4 bases, and 8 bases lay outside the gene matches. The CDR3 runs 15 residues. The germline CDR1 and CDR2 sequences are PRHDT and FYEKMQ (reference sequence). Written as DNA, the CDR3 is TGTGCCAGCAGCTCCCGACAGGGGATGAACTACGAGCAGTACTTC. Encoded protein: CASSSRQGMNYEQYF. The complete variable domain, with remaining parts taken from reference TRBV13 and TRBJ2-7, reads AAGVIQSPRHLIKEKRETATLKCYPIPRHDTVYWYQQGPGQDPQFLISFYEKMQSDKGSIPDRFSAQQFSDYHSELNMSSLELGDSALYFCASSSRQGMNYEQYFGPGTRLTVT.

The chain carries TRBV11-2 and TRBJ2-7; 12 bases agree with TRBD2. Germline CDR1 and CDR2: SGHAT and FQNNGV. The CDR3 covers 16 residues. Germline trimming cut 4 bases from V and 3 bases from J; bases unmatched to any gene: 7. CDR3 loop: CASSSTSGGPNYEQYF. The CDR3 DNA follows: TGTGCCAGCAGCTCGACTAGCGGGGGTCCAAACTACGAGCAGTACTTC.

The chain uses TRBV28 and TRBJ2-7; possible D gene TRBD1, 6 bases. V lost 7 bases, J lost 6 bases, and 19 bases lay in between. This CDR3 is 14 amino acids long. The germline V gene encodes CDR1 MDHEN and CDR2 SYDVKM. This chain's CDR3 is CASTLKDRTSEQYF. CDR3 sequence (DNA): TGTGCCAGCACCCTAAAAGACAGGACTTCCGAGCAGTACTTC.